The 13 T cell receptor beta chains below were found in one sample sequenced in a study of T-cell memory formation after mild COVID-19. Each CDR3 protein gets one entry after TCRdb re-called the 5' RACE reads with MiXCR. Of fewer than 650,000 distinct CDR3 sequences in the sample, roughly 22% are singletons; the top ten hold roughly 8.1%. The material sequenced was PBMCs or a T cell subset sorted from them (not recorded which). The receptors were sampled from an adult woman who had mild COVID-19 (a few samples of this study predate the infection). Cell type and time point are not known.

This chain uses TRBV12-3 or TRBV12-4 with TRBJ1-5; a possible D gene is TRBD1 (6 bases). V lost 3 bases to trimming and J lost 9 bases, with 12 bases between them. The length of the CDR3 is 13 residues. The CDR3 is CASSFRGWGPQHF. DNA of the CDR3: TGTGCCAGCAGTTTCAGGGGCTGGGGGCCCCAGCATTTT.

This clonotype came up a few times. The CDR3 sequence is CASKTASSYNSPLHF. DNA for the CDR3: TGTGCCAGTAAAACCGCGAGCTCCTATAATTCACCCCTCCACTTT. The chain couples TRBV19 to TRBJ1-6; D unclear. V lost 7 bases and J lost 0, with 10 bases in between. The CDR3 sequence is 15 residues long. CDR1 and CDR2 from the germline V gene are LNHDA and SQIVND (reference sequence).

This clonotype was counted between two and nine times. The rearrangement links TRBV11-2 to TRBJ2-7; 10 bases agree with TRBD2. The CDR3 is made up of 14 amino acids. The germline V gene encodes CDR1 SGHAT and CDR2 FQNNGV. J gave up 7 bases and V 3 bases, and 6 bases lay outside the gene matches. CDR3 nucleotide sequence: TGTGCCAGCAGCTTGGACGTACTAGCGGGGGAGCAGTACTTC. This encodes CASSLDVLAGEQYF.

The chain recombines TRBV5-6 with TRBJ2-4; D possibly corresponds to TRBD1 (5 bases). CDR1 and CDR2 from the germline V gene are SGHDT and YYEEEE. Trimming took off 2 bases at V and 6 bases at J, with 18 bases between the two ends. This CDR3 region has 16 residues. The CDR3 nucleotides are TGTGCCAGCAGCTTACCTACAGGTTCCTCCAGAAACATTCAGTACTTC. This encodes CASSLPTGSSRNIQYF. Using reference TRBV5-6 and TRBJ2-4 for the parts outside the CDR3, the full variable domain is DAGVTQSPTHLIKTRGQQVTLRCSPKSGHDTVSWYQQALGQGPQFIFQYYEEEERQRGNFPDRFSGHQFPNYSSELNVNALLLGDSALYLCASSLPTGSSRNIQYFGAGTRLSVL.

This clonotype was picked up a small number of times. The gene calls are TRBV4-3 and TRBJ2-7, with 8 bases lining up with TRBD2. CDR3 length equals 16 residues. V gave up 0 bases and J gave up 1 base; unmatched junction bases: 5. Germline CDR1 is LGHNA and CDR2 is YSLEER. The CDR3 nucleotides are TGCGCCAGCAGCCAAGAAAAGGCTAGCGGGTCCTACGAGCAGTACTTC. Protein: CASSQEKASGSYEQYF.

This clonotype occurred a few times. The chain links TRBV10-3 to TRBJ2-3; 9 bases fit TRBD1. Germline loops: CDR1 ENHRY, CDR2 SYGVKD. The CDR3 contains 13 residues. V was clipped by 8 bases and J by 4 bases; unmatched bases: 4. The CDR3 nucleotides are TGTGCCATCCATACAGGGGGCCCAGATACGCAGTATTTT. As protein: CAIHTGGPDTQYF.

V gene TRBV28 combines with J gene TRBJ1-2; D unresolved. Germline V gene data show CDR1 as MDHEN and CDR2 as SYDVKM. V was clipped by 4 bases and J by 5 bases, with 20 bases between them. The CDR3 loop spans 16 amino acids. CDR3 bases: TGTGCCAGCAGTTCTCGTGGGCCCCAGGAGCAATATGGCTACACCTTC. It codes for CASSSRGPQEQYGYTF.

This sequence joins TRBV24-1 and TRBJ1-2, with TRBD1 identical over 9 bases. J was trimmed by 4 bases and V by 4 bases; bases with no gene match: 6. Germline lookup yields CDR1 KGHDR and CDR2 SFDVKD. This CDR3 contains 15 residues. CDR3 protein: CATSDPETGGYGYTF. Here the CDR3 DNA reads TGTGCCACCAGTGACCCCGAGACAGGGGGCTATGGCTACACCTTC.

The sample holds a few counts of this clonotype. The chain uses TRBV28 and TRBJ1-1; D is undetermined. The CDR3 consists of 13 residues. The germline V gene has CDR1 MDHEN and CDR2 SYDVKM. The germline V and J ends were trimmed by 7 bases and 1 base, with 10 bases remaining between them. The CDR3 region is CASMLVPNTEAFF. The CDR3 coding sequence is TGTGCCAGCATGCTAGTACCGAACACTGAAGCTTTCTTT.

This clonotype was seen only a few times. The rearrangement links TRBV5-5 to TRBJ2-2; 12 bases align to TRBD1. Germline V gives CDR1 SGHKS, CDR2 YYEKEE (reference sequence). This CDR3 is built from 16 residues. The ends lost 3 bases at V and 4 bases at J; junction bases unmatched: 4. The CDR3 nucleotides read TGTGCCAGCAGCTGGGGACAGGGGGCCGCCACCGGGGAGCTGTTTTTT. As protein: CASSWGQGAATGELFF.

This clonotype was counted only a few times. The chain is built from TRBV4-1 and TRBJ2-7; D not certain. This CDR3 is built from 17 residues. Between the trimmed V and J ends, which lost 1 base and 4 bases, there was a span of 20 bases. CDR1 MGHRA and CDR2 YSYEKL come from the germline V gene. CDR3 amino acids: CASSQVLSGRSTYEQYF. The CDR3 nucleotides are TGCGCCAGCAGCCAAGTGTTGTCCGGACGCTCGACGTACGAGCAGTACTTC.

The J gene is TRBJ2-5, the V gene TRBV18; weak D call: TRBD1 (6 bases). Germline CDR1 reads KGHSH; CDR2 reads LQKENI. The V end was cut by 8 bases, the J end by 2 bases, with 15 bases between. The CDR3 is 14 amino acids. CDR3 bases: TGTGCCAGCGCCCAATGGACAGAGCAAGAGACCCAGTACTTC. It codes for CASAQWTEQETQYF.

This chain joins TRBV7-3 and TRBJ2-1, with TRBD1 identical over 10 bases. Germline values: CDR1 SGHTA, CDR2 FQGTGA. J lost 9 bases, V lost 1 base, and 6 bases had no gene match. The CDR3 has 15 amino acids. The CDR3 loop is CASSLRGQGTSEQFF. The CDR3 nucleotides read TGTGCCAGCAGCTTAAGGGGACAGGGGACGAGTGAGCAGTTCTTC.